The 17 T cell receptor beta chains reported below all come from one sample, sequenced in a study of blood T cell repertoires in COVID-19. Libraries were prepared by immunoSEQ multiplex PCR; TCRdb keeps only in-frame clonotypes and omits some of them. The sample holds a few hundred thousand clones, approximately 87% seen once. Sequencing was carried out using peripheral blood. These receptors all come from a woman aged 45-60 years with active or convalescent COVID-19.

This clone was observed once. The CDR3 DNA reads as TGTGCCAGCAGCGCGGACAGCCTGAACACTGAAGCTTTCTTT. Translation gives CASSADSLNTEAFF. This chain links TRBV9 with TRBJ1-1, with D possibly being TRBD1 (6 bases). CDR3 length: 14 residues. The ends were cut back, 3 bases at V and 0 bases at J, with 9 bases in the middle. CDR1 is SGDLS, CDR2 YYNGEE, per germline.

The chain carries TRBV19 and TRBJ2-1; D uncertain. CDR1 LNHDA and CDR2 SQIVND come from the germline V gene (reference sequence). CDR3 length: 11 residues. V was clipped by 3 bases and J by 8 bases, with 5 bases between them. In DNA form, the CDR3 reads TGTGCCAGTAGTATTCGCGATGAGCAGTTCTTC. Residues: CASSIRDEQFF.

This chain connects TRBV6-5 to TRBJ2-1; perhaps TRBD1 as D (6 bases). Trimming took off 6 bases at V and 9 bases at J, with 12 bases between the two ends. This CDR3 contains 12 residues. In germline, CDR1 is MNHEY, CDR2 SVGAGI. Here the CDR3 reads CASSRTAFEQFF. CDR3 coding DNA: TGTGCCAGCAGCCGGACAGCATTTGAGCAGTTCTTC.

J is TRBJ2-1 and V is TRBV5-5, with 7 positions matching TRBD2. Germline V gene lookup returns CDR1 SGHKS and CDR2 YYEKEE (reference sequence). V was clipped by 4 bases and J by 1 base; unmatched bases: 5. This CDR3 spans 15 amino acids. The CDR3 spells CASSVGLESYNEQFF. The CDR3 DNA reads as TGTGCCAGCAGCGTCGGACTAGAATCCTACAATGAGCAGTTCTTC.

CDR3 residues: CASSLQKGGGMNTEAFF. CDR3 coding DNA: TGCGCCAGCAGCCTACAAAAGGGCGGAGGGATGAACACTGAAGCTTTCTTT. V usage is TRBV4-3 and J usage is TRBJ1-1; D is undetermined. The V gene's germline CDR1 is LGHNA and CDR2 YSLEER. The CDR3 extends over 17 amino acids. V was cut by 4 bases and J by 0 bases, with 18 bases left in between.

The CDR3 nucleotides read TGTGCCAGTACCCGGACAGGGGGCGCCTCCAAAAACATTCAGTACTTC. It yields the protein CASTRTGGASKNIQYF. The J gene is TRBJ2-4, the V gene TRBV19; 11 bases agree with TRBD1. Germline CDR1 LNHDA, CDR2 SQIVND (reference sequence). J was trimmed by 2 bases and V by 7 bases; bases with no gene match: 7. CDR3 length equals 16 residues.

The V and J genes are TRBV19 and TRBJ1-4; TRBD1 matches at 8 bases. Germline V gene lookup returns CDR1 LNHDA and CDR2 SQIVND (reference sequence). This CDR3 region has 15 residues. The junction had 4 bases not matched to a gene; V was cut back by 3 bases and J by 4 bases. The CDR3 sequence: CASSMGTGFNEKLFF. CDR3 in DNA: TGTGCCAGTAGTATGGGGACAGGCTTTAATGAAAAACTGTTTTTT.

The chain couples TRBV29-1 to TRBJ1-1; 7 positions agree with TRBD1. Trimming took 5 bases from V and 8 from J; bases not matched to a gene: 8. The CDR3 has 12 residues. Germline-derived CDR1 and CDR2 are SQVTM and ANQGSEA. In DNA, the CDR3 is TGCAGCGTTTCATATACAGGGGAGGAAGCTTTCTTT. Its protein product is CSVSYTGEEAFF.

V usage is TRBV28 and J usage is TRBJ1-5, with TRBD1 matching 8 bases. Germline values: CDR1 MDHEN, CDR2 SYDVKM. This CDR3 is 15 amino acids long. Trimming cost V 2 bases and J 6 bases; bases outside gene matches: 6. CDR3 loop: CASSLPRGLGQPQHF. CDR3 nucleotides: TGTGCCAGCAGTTTACCCAGGGGGCTCGGTCAGCCCCAGCATTTT.

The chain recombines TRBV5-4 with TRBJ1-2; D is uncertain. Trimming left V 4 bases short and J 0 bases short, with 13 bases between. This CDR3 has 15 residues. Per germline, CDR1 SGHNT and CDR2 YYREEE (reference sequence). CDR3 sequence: CASSPRAASNYGYTF. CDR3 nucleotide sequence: TGTGCCAGCAGCCCGAGGGCAGCTTCTAACTATGGCTACACCTTC.

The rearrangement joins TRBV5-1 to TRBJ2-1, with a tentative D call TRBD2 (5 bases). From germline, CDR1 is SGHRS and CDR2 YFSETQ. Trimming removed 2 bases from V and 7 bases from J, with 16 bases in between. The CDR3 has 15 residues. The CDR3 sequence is CASSFDSRTGNEQFF. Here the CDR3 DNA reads TGCGCCAGCAGCTTCGATTCTAGGACGGGGAATGAGCAGTTCTTC.

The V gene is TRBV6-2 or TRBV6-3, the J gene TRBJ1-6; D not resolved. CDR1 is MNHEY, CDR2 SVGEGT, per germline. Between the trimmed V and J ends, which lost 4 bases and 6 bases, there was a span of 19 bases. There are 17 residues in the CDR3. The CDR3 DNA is TGTGCCAGCAGTTTTCCGACCGGGAGCGAACTTAATTCACCCCTCCACTTT. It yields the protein CASSFPTGSELNSPLHF.

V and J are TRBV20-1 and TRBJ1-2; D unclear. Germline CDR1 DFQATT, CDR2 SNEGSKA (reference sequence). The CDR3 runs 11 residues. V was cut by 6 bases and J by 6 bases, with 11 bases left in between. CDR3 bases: TGCAGTGCCCCCACTATTGATGGCTACACCTTC. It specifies CSAPTIDGYTF.

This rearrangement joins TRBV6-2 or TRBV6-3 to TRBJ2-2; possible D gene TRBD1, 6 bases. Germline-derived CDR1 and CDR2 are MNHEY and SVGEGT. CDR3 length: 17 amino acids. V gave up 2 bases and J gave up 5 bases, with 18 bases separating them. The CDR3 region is CASSYQKPRTATGELFF. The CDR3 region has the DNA TGTGCCAGCAGTTACCAAAAGCCGAGGACAGCAACCGGGGAGCTGTTTTTT.

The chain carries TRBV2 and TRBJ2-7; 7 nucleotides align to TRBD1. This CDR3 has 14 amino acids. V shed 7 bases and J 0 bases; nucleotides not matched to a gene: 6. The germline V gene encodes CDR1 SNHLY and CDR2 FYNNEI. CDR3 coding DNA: TGTGCCAGCAAACAGGGGATTAGCTCCTACGAGCAGTACTTC. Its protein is CASKQGISSYEQYF.

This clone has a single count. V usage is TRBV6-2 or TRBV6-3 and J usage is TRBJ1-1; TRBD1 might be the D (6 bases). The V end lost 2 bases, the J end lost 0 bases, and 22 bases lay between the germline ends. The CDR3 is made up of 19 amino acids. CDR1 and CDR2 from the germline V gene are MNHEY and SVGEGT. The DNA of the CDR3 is TGTGCCAGCAGTTACCACACAGGGACTACCCACTCGATGAACACTGAAGCTTTCTTT. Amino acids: CASSYHTGTTHSMNTEAFF.

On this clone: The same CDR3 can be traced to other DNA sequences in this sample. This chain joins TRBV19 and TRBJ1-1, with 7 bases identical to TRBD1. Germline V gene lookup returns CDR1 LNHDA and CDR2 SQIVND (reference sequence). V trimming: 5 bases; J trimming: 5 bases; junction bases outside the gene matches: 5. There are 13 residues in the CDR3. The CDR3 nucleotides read TGTGCCAGTAGTCGGAGGGGGCTTACTGAAGCTTTCTTT. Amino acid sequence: CASSRRGLTEAFF.